The rows below give T cell receptor beta chains drawn from one sample of a study of CD8 T cells in ankylosing spondylitis. TCRdb analysed the 5' RACE reads with MiXCR anew, one entry per CDR3 protein. The table records under 300,000 distinct CDR3 sequences, over 8.5% of them present only once. The sequencing sample was made of blood, either unsorted or a sorted T cell fraction (not recorded which). These receptors were collected from a male donor with ankylosing spondylitis or in good health (not recorded which). CDR3s include the opening cysteine and the closing phenylalanine or tryptophan. D genes are given only for firm matches. Part of the rows lack a size; the others show once, few, many or a class for expanded clones.

d_call j_call clone_size v_call cdr3_aa cdr3_nt
NA TRBJ2-2 NA TRBV3-1 CASSIRTDGGGELFF TGTGCCAGCAGCATCAGGACAGACGGGGGCGGGGAGCTGTTTTTT
NA TRBJ2-5 few TRBV6-5 CASSSRTASTPF TGTGCCAGCAGTTCTCGGACGGCCTCCACTCCCTTC
NA TRBJ2-1 many TRBV28 CASSYPADEQFF TGTGCCAGCAGTTACCCTGCCGATGAGCAGTTCTTC
NA TRBJ2-7 NA TRBV3-1 CASSSPLEGHYEQYF TGTGCCAGCAGCTCCCCCTTGGAGGGCCACTACGAGCAGTACTTC
NA TRBJ1-2 few TRBV28 CASSTNYGYTF TGTGCCAGCAGTACGAACTATGGCTACACCTTC
NA TRBJ1-6 NA TRBV9 CASSEQPGPSPNSPLHF TGTGCCAGCAGCGAGCAGCCGGGTCCATCACCAAATTCACCCCTCCACTTT
NA TRBJ2-7 many TRBV12-3/TRBV12-4 CASSLTRGSIYEQYF TGTGCCAGCAGTTTAACTCGGGGGAGCATCTACGAGCAGTACTTC
TRBD2 TRBJ2-1 few TRBV11-2 CASSSLAGPTPNEQFF TGTGCCAGCAGCTCCCTAGCGGGGCCCACCCCCAATGAGCAGTTCTTC
NA TRBJ2-7 many TRBV6-1 CASSPTQGPYEQYF TGTGCCAGCAGTCCTACCCAGGGGCCCTACGAGCAGTACTTC
NA TRBJ2-7 many TRBV3-1 CASSQSHEQYF TGTGCCAGCAGCCAATCCCACGAGCAGTACTTC
TRBD2 TRBJ2-3 few TRBV20-1 CSANPSGKEEATDTQYF TGCAGTGCTAATCCTAGCGGGAAAGAAGAAGCCACAGATACGCAGTATTTT
NA TRBJ1-1 NA TRBV2 CASSEGNQAEAFF TGTGCCAGCAGTGAAGGGAACCAGGCTGAAGCTTTCTTT
TRBD1 TRBJ2-7 NA TRBV20-1 CSARPMGQGSYEQYF TGCAGTGCTAGGCCGATGGGACAGGGGTCCTACGAGCAGTACTTC
NA TRBJ2-5 many TRBV20-1 CSAEAGSETQYF TGCAGTGCCGAGGCAGGTTCGGAGACCCAGTACTTC
TRBD2 TRBJ2-2 many TRBV20-1 CSAREVGTSGGELFF TGCAGTGCTCGGGAAGTTGGGACTAGCGGCGGGGAGCTGTTTTTT
TRBD2 TRBJ2-3 few TRBV6-4 CASRGRLAETTDTQYF TGTGCCAGCAGAGGAAGACTAGCGGAGACCACAGATACGCAGTATTTT
NA TRBJ1-4 many TRBV5-1 CASSQGTATNEKLFF TGCGCCAGCAGTCAAGGAACAGCAACTAATGAAAAACTGTTTTTT
NA TRBJ2-3 many TRBV5-1 CASNAGDRYTDTQYF TGCGCCAGCAATGCAGGGGACCGGTATACAGATACGCAGTATTTT
TRBD1 TRBJ1-1 many TRBV25-1 CASSRGGAGATEAFF TGTGCCAGCAGCAGGGGGGGGGCAGGTGCCACTGAAGCTTTCTTT
NA TRBJ2-1 NA TRBV20-1 CSARSGPSSYNEQFF TGCAGTGCTAGATCGGGACCCAGCTCCTACAATGAGCAGTTCTTC
NA TRBJ1-1 many TRBV29-1 CSVGWQANTEAFF TGCAGCGTTGGGTGGCAGGCGAACACTGAAGCTTTCTTT
TRBD2 TRBJ2-3 many TRBV7-2 CASSFATSGRPQYF TGTGCCAGCAGCTTTGCGACGAGCGGGAGACCGCAGTATTTT
NA TRBJ1-4 NA TRBV7-6 CASSLAHATNEKLFF TGTGCCAGCAGCTTAGCCCATGCAACTAATGAAAAACTGTTTTTT
TRBD1 TRBJ1-2 many TRBV9 CASSAYRGLDYGYTF TGTGCCAGCAGCGCCTACAGGGGGCTCGACTATGGCTACACCTTC
NA TRBJ1-5 few TRBV27 CASSEGENQPQHF TGTGCCAGCAGCGAGGGTGAGAATCAGCCCCAGCATTTT
NA TRBJ2-2 many TRBV3-1 CASSQAGVGGELFF TGTGCCAGCAGCCAAGCAGGAGTTGGCGGGGAGCTGTTTTTT
TRBD1 TRBJ2-7 many TRBV12-3/TRBV12-4 CASSLLAGGNEQYF TGTGCCAGCAGTTTATTAGCAGGGGGTAACGAGCAGTACTTC
NA TRBJ2-3 few TRBV12-3/TRBV12-4 CASSPTSPDTQYF TGTGCCAGCAGTCCCACATCCCCAGATACGCAGTATTTT
NA TRBJ1-4 many TRBV7-6 CASSLVGGRGEKLFF TGTGCCAGCAGCTTAGTGGGGGGGCGCGGTGAAAAACTGTTTTTT
NA TRBJ2-1 NA TRBV5-1 CANRTLAPVHNEQFF TGCGCCAACCGCACACTAGCTCCCGTGCACAATGAGCAGTTCTTC
TRBD1 TRBJ2-2 once TRBV12-3/TRBV12-4 CAICSGQVGDLKDTGELFF TGTGCCATCTGCAGCGGACAGGTGGGGGACCTGAAGGATACCGGGGAGCTGTTTTTT
TRBD2 TRBJ2-7 many TRBV5-1 CASFSGTTLSEQYF TGCGCCAGCTTTTCCGGGACTACCCTCTCCGAGCAGTACTTC
TRBD2 TRBJ2-5 NA TRBV11-2 CASSLVPPLAGGGETQYF TGTGCCAGCAGCTTAGTTCCCCCACTAGCGGGAGGGGGAGAGACCCAGTACTTC
NA TRBJ1-1 many TRBV11-2 CASSLEGSAEAFF TGTGCCAGCAGCTTAGAGGGATCGGCTGAAGCTTTCTTT
NA TRBJ1-2 many TRBV12-3/TRBV12-4 CASGSAGGRSVDYGYTF TGTGCCAGCGGCTCAGCTGGGGGCCGTTCAGTTGACTATGGCTACACCTTC
TRBD1 TRBJ1-4 NA TRBV7-9 CASSLGDRTNEKLFF TGTGCCAGCAGCTTAGGGGACAGAACAAATGAAAAACTGTTTTTT
NA TRBJ2-3 many TRBV7-2 CASSSWSADTQYF TGTGCCAGCAGCTCTTGGTCGGCAGATACGCAGTATTTT